This T cell receptor (beta chain) was obtained from a study of graft-versus-host responses after intestinal transplantation. The wider study: Each recipient received a multivisceral, liver-intestinal, or isolated intestinal graft.

To note about this clone: Its matching antigen is unknown.

TCRdb's copy holds only in-frame clones and misses some; the assay was immunoSEQ multiplex PCR. Of about 110,000 clones listed, about 92% are singletons. Findings and caveats of the study: Early HvG declines after transplant were associated with peak circulating GvH clone levels. Some patients had graft-donor T cell macrochimerism. In their allografts, the ratios of graft-versus-host to host-versus-graft T cell clones were high. Recipient marrow held GvH clones, some first seen in ileum or blood.

CDR1 is MNHNS, CDR2 SASEGT, per germline. The CDR3 is 14 residues long. Trimming took 5 bases from V and 0 from J, leaving 10 bases between them. V usage is TRBV6-1 and J usage is TRBJ1-1; D call uncertain. This receptor was obtained from a human donor who was the organ donor for an intestinal transplant. The sequenced sample was unstimulated CD8+ T cells sorted from spleen or lymph node cells, obtained before transplant. CDR3 nucleotide sequence: TGTGCCAGCAGTCCGCGTTACGTGAACACTGAAGCTTTCTTT. Translating gives CASSPRYVNTEAFF.